This T cell receptor (beta chain) is drawn from a study of response to subunit inactivated influenza vaccine. In its sample, this clonotype was seen many times. The antigen remains unidentified. The study's findings and limits: The authors proposed limited new T cell recruitment per seasonal influenza vaccination.

TCRdb fed the RT-PCR reads into MiXCR, producing one record per CDR3 protein. The sample lists fewer than 600,000 distinct CDR3 sequences, roughly 7.6% occurring once. The germline V gene has CDR1 LGHDT and CDR2 YNNKEL (reference sequence). This CDR3 contains 17 residues. V was trimmed by 1 base and J by 1 base, leaving 16 bases between them. The chain carries TRBV3-1 and TRBJ1-2, with D unclear. The sample consisted of PBMCs from blood, taken around 25 months after vaccination. This clonotype was obtained from a man between 50 and 69 years old who received an inactivated influenza vaccine. The CDR3 DNA sequence: TGTGCCAGCAGCCAAGCCGGACCCGAAATTCTTAACTATGGCTACACCTTC. Protein sequence: CASSQAGPEILNYGYTF.